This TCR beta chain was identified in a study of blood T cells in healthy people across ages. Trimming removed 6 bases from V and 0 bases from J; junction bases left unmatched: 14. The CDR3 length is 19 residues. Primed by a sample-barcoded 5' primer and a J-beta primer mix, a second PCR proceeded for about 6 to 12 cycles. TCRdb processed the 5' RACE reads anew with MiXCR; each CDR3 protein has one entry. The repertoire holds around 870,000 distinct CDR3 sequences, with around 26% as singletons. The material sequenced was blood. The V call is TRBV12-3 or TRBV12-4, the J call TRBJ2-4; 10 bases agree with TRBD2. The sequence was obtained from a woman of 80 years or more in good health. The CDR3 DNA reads TGTGCCAGCAGCCTCCGCGGGGCTAGCGGGGGCCTAGCCAAAAACATTCAGTACTTC. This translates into CASSLRGASGGLAKNIQYF.